This note documents a single T cell receptor beta chain sequence. In this sample, this clone turned up a few times. Its antigen target is currently unknown. The record has no base qualities; no much larger clone is one base away. This specimen comes from a study of blood T cell repertoires in COVID-19 (TCRdb year 2020). About the investigation overall: The collaborator samples originated in the United States, Italy and Spain and spanned the acute and convalescent phases of COVID-19. The repertoires were made available in a free public database intended to serve as a resource for research on the immune response to SARS-CoV-2. Samples came from the ongoing ImmuneRACE study (first 160 participants) plus 1,254 subjects from 6 global collaborators. The prospective study material was composed of cDNA or gDNA derived from T cells, B-cell-depleted T cells, or PBMCs. Where available, HLA class I and class II types were taken from metadata supplied by the sample provider and were not determined by assay-based typing. Nearly every sample came with metadata listing a de-identified subject ID, COVID-19 status, age in years and sex. The dataset comprised deeply sampled blood TCRbeta repertoires from subjects exposed to, actively infected with, or recovered from COVID-19. What the work shows at the level of the full study, not this receptor alone: The quantity of clinical and demographic metadata differed by source and by participant and was supplied without curation.

Via the germline V gene, CDR1 is SGHRS and CDR2 YFSETQ. The trim is 3 bases for V and 6 bases for J, with a gap of 5 bases between the germline ends. From its cysteine to its phenylalanine, the CDR3 spans 11 amino acids. Kept here is only the CDR3 DNA, which spans 33 bases and is read in frame from base 1. A second Seattle source provided samples from volunteer blood donors who had recovered from COVID-19. Collaborating institutions collected whole blood in K2EDTA tubes following their own protocols. For TCRbeta analysis, collaborator samples were shipped as frozen whole blood, as isolated PBMCs, or as DNA extracted from either sample type. TCRbeta CDR3 regions were amplified from genomic DNA using the immunoSEQ Assay, a bias-controlled multiplex PCR. On the study's bioinformatics: Within the assay, amplification of reference gene primers was used to estimate how many nucleated cells each sample contained. To quantify the absolute abundance of each unique TCRbeta CDR3 rearrangement, sequence reads were collapsed and filtered. For each sample, productive Simpson clonality was calculated as the square root of Simpson's diversity index over productive rearrangements. TCRdb re-hosts the immuneACCESS table, in-frame sequences only. Its copies lack some clones; in the studies checked, an unresolved V gene accounts for under half of them, and the cause for the rest is not known. D and trimming were read from the DNA, whereas the V and J calls and clone size are those reported in that table. The sample profile shows around 230,000 clones; 87% of them were found once. 7.2% of the sample is taken by the ten largest.

This TCR came from a man aged 55 to 70 who had recovered from COVID-19. The chain couples TRBV5-1 to TRBJ2-3; TRBD1 might be the D gene, on 5 matching bases. Sequencing used peripheral blood. CDR3 loop: CASSYRDTQYF. The nucleotides read TGCGCCAGCAGCTACAGGGATACGCAGTATTTT.